The 9 T cell receptor beta chains presented below share a single source sample, sequenced in a study of cytomegalovirus exposure and HLA in healthy donors. PCR employed 60 Vbeta and 13 Jbeta primers. Measured with immunoSEQ multiplex PCR; TCRdb has only the in-frame clones, and not every one. This sample's table has around 84,000 clones. The source material was PBMCs. The receptor set was obtained from a man in his thirties or forties in good health and CMV-seronegative.

The chain joins TRBV28 to TRBJ1-4; D might be TRBD1 (6 bases). The germline V gene has CDR1 MDHEN and CDR2 SYDVKM. The V gene lost 2 bases and the J gene lost 6 bases, with 16 bases spanning the gap. The CDR3 spans 16 residues. CDR3 bases: TGTGCCAGCAGTTTACCCTCCCGGGAGGGGGATGAAAAACTGTTTTTT. Residues: CASSLPSREGDEKLFF.

The rearrangement links TRBV7-9 to TRBJ1-4, with D possibly matching TRBD1 (5 bases). The V gene's germline CDR1 is SEHNR and CDR2 FQNEAQ (reference sequence). V lost 5 bases, J lost 7 bases, and 11 bases lay in between. The CDR3 has 13 residues. CDR3 residues: CASSPTDPEKLFF. The CDR3 bases are TGTGCCAGCAGCCCGACAGACCCTGAAAAACTGTTTTTT.

The chain links TRBV29-1 to TRBJ2-1; 7 bases are shared with TRBD2. The CDR3 totals 13 residues. Germline loops: CDR1 SQVTM, CDR2 ANQGSEA. V was pared by 4 bases and J by 3 bases, with 3 bases of the junction left unmatched. The CDR3 spells CSVVSGFYNEQFF. The CDR3 DNA sequence: TGCAGCGTTGTTAGCGGGTTCTACAATGAGCAGTTCTTC.

The genes are TRBV6-1 and TRBJ2-4; possibly TRBD2 for D (5 bases). Germline loops: CDR1 MNHNS, CDR2 SASEGT. Trimming stripped 7 bases from V and 0 bases from J, with 10 bases between. This CDR3 spans 14 amino acids. The CDR3 DNA sequence: TGTGCCAGCATGGGCGGGCTAGCCAAAAACATTCAGTACTTC. This sequence encodes CASMGGLAKNIQYF.

The chain combines TRBV5-1 with TRBJ2-5; D possibly corresponds to TRBD1 (6 bases). The germline V and J ends were trimmed by 2 bases and 5 bases, with 13 bases remaining between them. Germline V lookup: CDR1 SGHRS, CDR2 YFSETQ. CDR3 length: 14 amino acids. CDR3 protein: CASSLALQGETQYF. The CDR3, as DNA: TGCGCCAGCAGCTTAGCCCTCCAGGGGGAGACCCAGTACTTC.

In DNA form, the CDR3 reads TGTGCCATCAGTGACAGGGCGAACACTGAAGCTTTCTTT. This codes for CAISDRANTEAFF. The V call is TRBV10-3, the J call TRBJ1-1, with D maybe TRBD1 (5 bases). V was clipped by 3 bases and J by 1 base, with 6 bases between them. There are 13 residues in the CDR3. The germline CDR1 and CDR2 sequences are ENHRY and SYGVKD.

This chain joins TRBV7-2 and TRBJ2-3; TRBD2 is a possible D gene (7 bases). CDR1 is SGHTA and CDR2 is FQGNSA in the germline V gene. Trimming removed 2 bases from V and 10 bases from J, with 13 bases in between. This CDR3 comprises 13 residues. The CDR3, as DNA: TGTGCCAGCAGCTTATGGGGGGGCCATCCGCAGTATTTT. Protein sequence: CASSLWGGHPQYF.

The chain is built from TRBV5-6 and TRBJ1-2; D uncertain. Germline values: CDR1 SGHDT, CDR2 YYEEEE. The germline V and J ends were trimmed by 3 bases and 2 bases, with 5 bases remaining between them. The CDR3 contains 12 residues. This CDR3 reads CASSSGNYGYTF. The CDR3 DNA reads TGTGCCAGCAGCTCCGGGAACTATGGCTACACCTTC.

This rearrangement joins TRBV9 to TRBJ1-1; TRBD1 matches 7 bases. V lost 1 base to trimming and J lost 11 bases; unmatched junction nucleotides: 5. The CDR3 extends over 12 amino acids. The V gene's germline CDR1 is SGDLS and CDR2 YYNGEE. The CDR3 reads CASSVPGQRAFF. The CDR3 DNA follows: TGTGCCAGCAGCGTACCGGGACAGCGGGCTTTCTTT.